Each of the 27 T cell receptor beta chains below was sequenced from the same sample in a study of radiotherapy plus CTLA-4 blockade in lung cancer. Sequenced by immunoSEQ multiplex PCR; TCRdb stores in-frame clones only, minus some. The table has 26,000 or so clones, about four fifths seen once. Sequencing was performed on peripheral blood, taken from a patient treated with radiotherapy plus ipilimumab. Source of these receptors: a human donor with non-small cell lung cancer that progressed on radiotherapy plus ipilimumab.

The chain couples TRBV27 to TRBJ2-1, with TRBD2 matching 14 bases. The CDR3 extends over 16 amino acids. Germline trimming cut 5 bases from V and 6 bases from J; bases unmatched to any gene: 6. Germline values: CDR1 MNHEY, CDR2 SMNVEV (reference sequence). CDR3 DNA sequence: TGTGCCAGCAGTGGCTGGACTAGCGGGAGGCTCAATGAGCAGTTCTTC. This translates into CASSGWTSGRLNEQFF.

The gene calls are TRBV5-1 and TRBJ2-7; no reliable D call. The V end lost 0 bases, the J end lost 1 base, and 8 bases lay between the germline ends. The CDR3 totals 14 residues. In germline, CDR1 is SGHRS, CDR2 YFSETQ. The DNA of the CDR3 is TGCGCCAGCAGCTTGGCCGGTCGATCCTACGAGCAGTACTTC. Translating gives CASSLAGRSYEQYF.

This clone was detected only a few times. The chain combines TRBV7-9 with TRBJ2-1; 7 bases fit TRBD1. Looked up from germline, CDR1 is SEHNR and CDR2 is FQNEAQ (reference sequence). The V and J ends lost 0 bases and 3 bases, in that order; junction bases with no gene match: 2. This CDR3 is built from 15 residues. CDR3 amino acids: CASSLAQGDYNEQFF. The CDR3 nucleotides are TGTGCCAGCAGCTTAGCCCAGGGGGACTACAATGAGCAGTTCTTC.

This clone has a handful of counts. This sequence joins TRBV4-2 and TRBJ2-1, with 8 bases aligning to TRBD2. The V and J ends lost 1 base and 6 bases, in that order; junction bases with no gene match: 8. The V gene's germline CDR1 is LGHNA and CDR2 YNFKEQ. CDR3 length equals 16 residues. The CDR3 spells CASSQGPSGSGNEQFF. CDR3 bases: TGTGCCAGCAGCCAAGGCCCCAGCGGGAGCGGCAATGAGCAGTTCTTC.

The chain links TRBV27 to TRBJ1-5, with TRBD1 identical over 9 bases. CDR1 and CDR2 (germline): MNHEY, SMNVEV (reference sequence). This CDR3 contains 16 residues. V was pared by 1 base and J by 4 bases, with 5 bases of the junction left unmatched. The CDR3: CASSLLGTGHNQPQHF. The CDR3, as DNA: TGTGCCAGCAGTTTATTAGGGACAGGGCATAATCAGCCCCAGCATTTT.

The rearrangement links TRBV18 to TRBJ2-5; tentatively, D is TRBD1 (6 bases). Between the trimmed V and J ends, which lost 2 bases and 3 bases, there was a span of 13 bases. This CDR3 is built from 15 residues. The germline CDR1 and CDR2 sequences are KGHSH and LQKENI. This CDR3 reads CASSPMTGFEETQYF. The CDR3 coding sequence is TGTGCCAGCTCACCAATGACAGGTTTTGAAGAGACCCAGTACTTC.

V gene TRBV7-9 combines with J gene TRBJ1-1; D not certain. The CDR3 is made up of 11 amino acids. Per germline, CDR1 SEHNR and CDR2 FQNEAQ (reference sequence). With 8 bases removed from V and 6 bases from J, the gap between germline ends came to 10 bases. In DNA, the CDR3 is TGTGCCAGCTCTATCGGACCTGAAGCTTTCTTT. Protein: CASSIGPEAFF.

The chain combines TRBV18 with TRBJ1-6; TRBD1 agrees at 8 bases. CDR1 is KGHSH and CDR2 is LQKENI in the germline V gene. V lost 3 bases, J lost 3 bases, and 1 base stayed unmatched. The CDR3 runs 15 residues. The CDR3 coding sequence is TGTGCCAGCTCACCCACAGGGGGCTATAATTCACCCCTCCACTTT. Amino acids: CASSPTGGYNSPLHF.

The chain recombines TRBV10-3 with TRBJ1-6, with D uncertain. The CDR3 runs 17 residues. The germline CDR1 and CDR2 sequences are ENHRY and SYGVKD. Trimming pared 3 bases from V and 0 bases from J, leaving 12 bases between. In nucleotides, the CDR3 is TGTGCCATCAGTGAAGGCAGCCCAAGCTCCTATAATTCACCCCTCCACTTT. Encoded protein: CAISEGSPSSYNSPLHF.

The rearrangement joins TRBV7-6 to TRBJ2-7, with D unresolved. The germline V gene encodes CDR1 SGHVS and CDR2 FNYEAQ. Deletions cut 5 bases from V and 2 bases from J, with 16 bases between. CDR3 length equals 15 residues. CDR3 sequence: CASSPQTGRTYEQYF. The CDR3 DNA reads TGTGCCAGCAGCCCGCAAACGGGCAGAACCTACGAGCAGTACTTC.

This clone was detected once. The chain joins TRBV28 to TRBJ1-5, with TRBD1 matching 12 bases. CDR1 is MDHEN and CDR2 is SYDVKM in the germline V gene. CDR3 size: 15 residues. V trimming: 3 bases; J trimming: 7 bases; junction bases outside the gene matches: 4. The CDR3 DNA sequence: TGTGCCAGCAGTTTGGGGACAGGGGGCGAACAGCCCCAGCATTTT. Its protein is CASSLGTGGEQPQHF.

The gene calls are TRBV6-1 and TRBJ2-1; 8 bases fit TRBD2. The length of the CDR3 is 15 residues. Germline CDR1 is MNHNS and CDR2 is SASEGT. V was clipped by 8 bases and J by 3 bases; unmatched bases: 9. Here the CDR3 reads CASAASGSVYNEQFF. The CDR3, as DNA: TGTGCCAGCGCCGCCAGCGGGAGTGTCTACAATGAGCAGTTCTTC.

The chain carries TRBV19 and TRBJ2-5, with TRBD1 matching 9 bases. This CDR3 has 14 residues. J gave up 1 base and V 8 bases, and 5 bases lay outside the gene matches. Germline values: CDR1 LNHDA, CDR2 SQIVND (reference sequence). CDR3 nucleotide sequence: TGTGCCAGTGGGACAGGGAGATTCCAAGAGACCCAGTACTTC. Translated: CASGTGRFQETQYF.

The V call is TRBV19, the J call TRBJ2-7, with D tentatively TRBD2 (5 bases). With 3 bases removed from V and 2 bases from J, the gap between germline ends came to 20 bases. Germline V CDR1 and CDR2: LNHDA, SQIVND (reference sequence). The CDR3 sequence is 17 residues long. CDR3 in amino acids: CASSIKWAAPGTYEQYF. DNA of the CDR3: TGTGCCAGTAGTATTAAGTGGGCGGCTCCGGGGACCTACGAGCAGTACTTC.

The chain carries TRBV7-3 and TRBJ2-7; no firm D call. Between the trimmed V and J ends, which lost 5 bases and 5 bases, there was a span of 16 bases. The CDR3 runs to 14 residues. Looked up from germline, CDR1 is SGHTA and CDR2 is FQGTGA. CDR3 loop: CASSPVKGADEQYF. CDR3 bases: TGTGCCAGCAGCCCCGTTAAGGGTGCGGACGAGCAGTACTTC.

This clone was counted between two and nine times. The chain joins TRBV27 to TRBJ1-6; 7 nucleotides match TRBD1. Germline CDR1 and CDR2: MNHEY and SMNVEV (reference sequence). The CDR3 runs 15 residues. J lost 3 bases, V lost 4 bases, and 3 bases had no gene match. In nucleotides, the CDR3 is TGTGCCAGCAGTTCGGCAGGGGGCTATAATTCACCCCTCCACTTT. Protein sequence: CASSSAGGYNSPLHF.

The V gene is TRBV6-1, the J gene TRBJ1-5, with D perhaps TRBD1 (5 bases). The CDR3 extends over 14 amino acids. The V end lost 3 bases, the J end lost 3 bases, and 9 bases lay between the germline ends. The germline V gene encodes CDR1 MNHNS and CDR2 SASEGT. CDR3 nucleotides: TGTGCCAGCAGTGACGGAGGGGTCAATCAGCCCCAGCATTTT. Its translation: CASSDGGVNQPQHF.

This rearrangement joins TRBV5-4 to TRBJ2-3; D not certain. The CDR3 has 15 amino acids. Germline loops: CDR1 SGHNT, CDR2 YYREEE (reference sequence). The V and J ends lost 4 bases and 0 bases respectively, with 12 bases between them. The CDR3: CASSPKARSTDTQYF. In DNA, the CDR3 is TGTGCCAGCAGCCCTAAGGCGCGGAGCACAGATACGCAGTATTTT. Complete variable domain (other parts from reference TRBV5-4 and TRBJ2-3): ETGVTQSPTHLIKTRGQQVTLRCSSQSGHNTVSWYQQALGQGPQFIFQYYREEENGRGNFPPRFSGLQFPNYSSELNVNALELDDSALYLCASSPKARSTDTQYFGPGTRLTVL.

The V call is TRBV2, the J call TRBJ2-1; 9 nucleotides align to TRBD1. Trimming cost V 3 bases and J 8 bases; bases outside gene matches: 5. The germline V gene has CDR1 SNHLY and CDR2 FYNNEI. The CDR3 has 14 residues. In DNA, the CDR3 is TGTGCCAGCAGTGACTGGACAGGGGAATATGAGCAGTTCTTC. Its protein product is CASSDWTGEYEQFF.

In nucleotides, the CDR3 is TGTGCCTGGAGTCCCCCAGGGGTGCGGTTCTTC. Protein product: CAWSPPGVRFF. The chain couples TRBV30 to TRBJ2-1; weak D call: TRBD1 (6 bases). There are 11 residues in the CDR3. With 2 bases removed from V and 15 bases from J, the gap between germline ends came to 14 bases. Germline values: CDR1 GTSNPN, CDR2 SVGIG (reference sequence).

V usage is TRBV6-5 and J usage is TRBJ2-3; D call uncertain. The germline V gene has CDR1 MNHEY and CDR2 SVGAGI. Between the trimmed V and J ends, which lost 0 bases and 4 bases, there was a span of 8 bases. The CDR3 covers 14 residues. CDR3 DNA: TGTGCCAGCAGTTACTCGACCCCGTCAGATACGCAGTATTTT. Translated: CASSYSTPSDTQYF.

J is TRBJ1-5 and V is TRBV19; 7 positions agree with TRBD1. CDR1 is LNHDA and CDR2 is SQIVND in the germline V gene (reference sequence). After removal of 5 bases from V and 0 bases from J, the junction contained 7 bases not matched to a gene. This CDR3 spans 16 amino acids. As DNA, the CDR3 is TGTGCCAGTAGTCCGCGACAGGGCAATAGCAATCAGCCCCAGCATTTT. It is translated as CASSPRQGNSNQPQHF.

The chain has TRBV2 and TRBJ2-7, with TRBD2 matching 10 bases. Germline lookup yields CDR1 SNHLY and CDR2 FYNNEI. The CDR3 length is 15 residues. V was pared by 4 bases and J by 7 bases, with 10 bases of the junction left unmatched. CDR3 amino acids: CASSGGSGRAGEQYF. The DNA of the CDR3 is TGTGCCAGCAGTGGGGGGAGCGGGAGGGCCGGAGAGCAGTACTTC.

The chain has TRBV4-1 and TRBJ1-3, with D maybe TRBD1 (6 bases). V was pared by 0 bases and J by 5 bases, with 14 bases between. The CDR3 sequence is 16 residues long. The germline V gene encodes CDR1 MGHRA and CDR2 YSYEKL. The CDR3 DNA sequence: TGCGCCAGCAGCCAAGAATTGAGACAGGAAAGAAACACCATATATTTT. Translating gives CASSQELRQERNTIYF.

This rearrangement joins TRBV2 to TRBJ2-1; TRBD1 might be the D (5 bases). This CDR3 has 14 residues. V was trimmed by 4 bases and J by 2 bases, leaving 9 bases between them. CDR1 SNHLY and CDR2 FYNNEI come from the germline V gene. The CDR3: CASSVQATYNEQFF. CDR3 nucleotide sequence: TGTGCCAGCAGTGTACAGGCAACCTACAATGAGCAGTTCTTC.

This chain uses TRBV15 with TRBJ2-3; D gene uncertain. Germline lookup yields CDR1 LNHNV and CDR2 YYDKDF (reference sequence). This CDR3 is built from 14 residues. The ends were cut back, 6 bases at V and 1 base at J, with 11 bases in the middle. The DNA of the CDR3 is TGTGCCACCAGTTCGTTCGGCGGCACAGATACGCAGTATTTT. Translated, it gives CATSSFGGTDTQYF.

A note on this clone: One end of the junction does not line up with germline, which may come from a read error. The chain carries TRBV9 and TRBJ2-7; 7 bases are a match to TRBD2. CDR3 size: 14 residues. CDR1 is SGDLS and CDR2 is YYNGEE in the germline V gene. The CDR3 protein is CASSVGPEVQRGDF. For the CDR3, the DNA is TGTGCCAGCAGCGTAGGCCCCGAGGTCCAGCGGGGTGACTTC.